The clone carrying this T cell receptor beta chain was observed a single time. The entry originates in a study of shared clonotypes between healthy human individuals. Adult donors, all healthy and HIV-negative, had no recent acute infections or vaccinations. Naive CD4+ cells were CD45RA-selected; the remaining cells were memory. Here immunoSEQ multiplex PCR was the method, and the copy in TCRdb shows in-frame clones only, minus some. The data show some 1.5 million clones, under 99% seen once. Material: naive CD4+ T cells sorted from blood. Subset described: CD45RA+ positively selected. This TCR was sampled from a man aged 25 to 40 in good health.

The CDR3: CASSPSRAQETQYF. In DNA form, the CDR3 reads TGTGCCAGCAGCCCCAGCAGGGCCCAAGAGACCCAGTACTTC. This chain uses TRBV7-2 with TRBJ2-5; the D gene is possibly TRBD1 (5 bases). CDR1 SGHTA and CDR2 FQGNSA come from the germline V gene. The CDR3 totals 14 residues. Trimming pared 5 bases from V and 1 base from J, leaving 11 bases between.